The 23 T cell receptor delta chains reported below all come from one sample, sequenced in a study of gamma delta lymphoproliferative disorders and STAT genes. TCRdb called clones from the multiplex PCR reads again using CATT. Here the sample spans around 800 delta-chain clones, under 1.5% being singletons. Sequencing used genomic DNA taken from PBMCs of patients and controls. Sequencing was done on a sample of blood. The receptors originated from a human donor in good health.

Comment on this clone: For this DNA, TCRdb reports the protein of a much larger clone, which diverges at residue 16, most likely from a read error; the protein presented here is translated directly from the DNA. The V and J genes are TRDV1 and TRDJ1, with D possibly being TRDD3 (5 bases). Germline-derived CDR1 and CDR2 are TSWWSYY and QGS. The CDR3 consists of 20 residues. The CDR3 loop reads CALGELSTGTNPRYTGKLIF. The CDR3 DNA reads as TGTGCTCTTGGGGAACTTTCCACTGGCACTAACCCTAGGTACACCGGTAAACTCATCTTT.

As regards this clone: TCRdb has a much larger clone's protein, which differs at residue 4 from the translation of this DNA, likely because of a read error; what is shown is the protein translated from the DNA. This sequence joins TRDV2 and TRDJ1; perhaps TRDD3 as D (10 bases). Looked up from germline, CDR1 is GEAIGNYY and CDR2 is EKD. CDR3 length: 22 residues. CDR3 region: CACNTILKPSYQLGDTHDKLIF. The CDR3 bases are TGTGCCTGTAACACAATTCTAAAGCCTTCCTACCAATTGGGGGATACCCACGATAAACTCATCTTT.

A note on this clone: It is likely a read error: a sequence one base away is far more abundant. Other DNA sequences within the sample encode an identical CDR3. The V and J genes are TRDV1 and TRDJ1, with TRDD3 as a possible D gene (5 bases). Looked up from germline, CDR1 is TSWWSYY and CDR2 is QGS. CDR3 length: 20 residues. The DNA for the CDR3 is TGTGCTCTTGGGGAACTTTCCACTGGCACTAACCCTAGGTACACTGATAAACTCATCTTT. Translation gives CALGELSTGTNPRYTDKLIF.

This clone was detected a few times. The TCRdb protein, from a much larger clone, departs from this DNA's translation at residue 6, likely by read error; the protein shown derives from the DNA. V usage is TRDV1 and J usage is TRDJ1, with TRDD3 matching 9 bases. The CDR3 is 23 residues long. Germline V gene data show CDR1 as TSWWSYY and CDR2 as QGS. The J segment lost 0 bases and the V segment lost 3 bases, leaving 26 bases of the junction unmatched. CDR3 nucleotides: TGTGCTCTTGGGGACCTTCTTGTCTTCCTAGCCTGGGGGATCGGTTTGTACACCGATAAACTCATCTTT. The encoded protein is CALGDLLVFLAWGIGLYTDKLIF.

At least ten counts were recorded for this clone. A far larger clone is one base from this, pointing to a likely read error. This chain links TRDV1 with TRDJ1; the match to TRDD3 covers 10 bases. This CDR3 is 20 amino acids long. The junction had 21 bases not matched to a gene; V was cut back by 5 bases and J by 3 bases. Germline V lookup: CDR1 TSWWSYY, CDR2 QGS. CDR3 in amino acids: CALGKVFLRSGGYLSDKLIF. DNA for the CDR3: TGTGCTCTTGGGAAGGTCTTCCTACGTTCTGGGGGATATCTATCCGATAAACTCATCTTT.

Comment on this clone: The protein that TCRdb holds for this DNA derives from a much larger clone and differs from the translated DNA at residue 18, which likely indicates a read error; the protein shown here is translated from the DNA. The chain links TRDV2 to TRDJ1, with TRDD3 as a possible D gene (10 bases). CDR3 length: 22 residues. V gave up 1 base and J gave up 6 bases, with 38 bases separating them. The germline CDR1 and CDR2 sequences are GEAIGNYY and EKD. CDR3 in DNA: TGTGCCTGTGACACAATTCTAAAGCCTTCCTACCAATTGGGGGATACCCACAATAAACTCATCTTT. Its translation: CACDTILKPSYQLGDTHNKLIF.

Comment on this clone: This probably arose from a read error, given a far larger clone one base away. The same CDR3 arises from other DNA sequences in this sample as well. V and J are TRDV1 and TRDJ1; TRDD3 agrees at 10 bases. The V gene's germline CDR1 is TSWWSYY and CDR2 QGS. J gave up 3 bases and V 5 bases, and 21 bases lay outside the gene matches. The CDR3 loop spans 20 amino acids. CDR3 amino acids: CALGKAFLRSGGYLSDKLIF. The CDR3 bases are TGTGCTCTTGGGAAGGCCTTCCTGCGTTCTGGGGGATATCTATCCGATAAACTCATCTTT.

Remarks on this clone: A far larger clone is a single base away, which makes a read error likely. At the DNA level, this CDR3 is encoded by other sequences in the same sample as well. The chain recombines TRDV2 with TRDJ1; D is possibly TRDD3 (10 bases). The CDR3 loop spans 22 amino acids. Per germline, CDR1 GEAIGNYY and CDR2 EKD. Trimming took off 1 base at V and 4 bases at J, with 36 bases between the two ends. The CDR3 coding sequence is TGTGCCTGTGACACAATTCTAAAGCCTTCCTACCAGTTGGGGGATACCCACGATAAACTCATCTTT. This codes for CACDTILKPSYQLGDTHDKLIF.

This clone appeared a few times. TCRdb lists the protein of a much larger clone for this DNA, which differs at residue 5, so this is likely a read error; the protein given here is translated from the DNA itself. The rearrangement uses TRDV2 and TRDJ1; 10 positions match TRDD3. Germline V gene lookup returns CDR1 GEAIGNYY and CDR2 EKD. J was trimmed by 2 bases and V by 3 bases; bases with no gene match: 8. The CDR3 is 16 amino acids. The CDR3 DNA reads TGTGCCTGTGACGCGCTGGGGGATAAGATGACCGATAAACTCATCTTT. It codes for CACDALGDKMTDKLIF.

This clone appeared a few times. A far more abundant clone sits one base away, making this likely a read error. Distinct nucleotide sequences in the sample also encode this CDR3. The CDR3 DNA follows: TGTGCCTGTGACACAATTCTAAAGCCCTCCTACCAATTGGGGGATACCCACGATAAACTCATCTTT. It is translated as CACDTILKPSYQLGDTHDKLIF. The V call is TRDV2, the J call TRDJ1; 10 bases align to TRDD3. This CDR3 is built from 22 residues. Germline assignment: CDR1 GEAIGNYY and CDR2 EKD. V gave up 1 base and J gave up 4 bases; unmatched junction bases: 26.

There are a few counts of this clone. The likely explanation is a read error, given a far larger clone one base away. The same CDR3 can be traced to other DNA sequences in this sample. The rearrangement links TRDV1 to TRDJ1, with 12 bases identical to TRDD3. CDR3 size: 15 residues. Per germline, CDR1 TSWWSYY and CDR2 QGS. The CDR3 bases are TGTGCTCTGCTTACTGGGGGATACAACACCGATAAACTCATTTTT. Encoded protein: CALLTGGYNTDKLIF.

This clone was observed a few times. TCRdb records a much larger clone's protein for this DNA, with a difference at residue 5 that likely arises from a read error; the protein given is the translation of the DNA. This chain joins TRDV2 and TRDJ1, with a weak D call TRDD3 (10 bases). With 3 bases removed from V and 4 bases from J, the gap between germline ends came to 38 bases. The CDR3 runs to 22 residues. Germline assignment: CDR1 GEAIGNYY and CDR2 EKD. CDR3 residues: CACDAILKPSYQLGDTHDKLIF. Here the CDR3 DNA reads TGTGCCTGTGACGCAATTCTAAAGCCTTCCTACCAATTGGGGGATACCCACGATAAACTCATCTTT.

Concerning this clone itself: A far larger clone lies a single base away; this is likely a read error. The same CDR3 can be traced to other DNA sequences in this sample. The gene calls are TRDV1 and TRDJ1; a possible D gene is TRDD3 (6 bases). CDR1 and CDR2 from the germline V gene are TSWWSYY and QGS. CDR3 length equals 15 residues. V lost 9 bases and J lost 0, with 17 bases in between. CDR3 bases: TGTGCTCTGCTTACTGGAGGATACAACACCGATAAACTCATCTTT. Amino acids: CALLTGGYNTDKLIF.

This clone is judged medium-sized. A far larger clone is just one base off, so this is likely a read error. The CDR3 DNA reads TGTGCTCTTGGGGAACCGATAGCCTTCCTAGCCCTCTGGGGCAGTCGCACCGATAAACTCATCTTT. It yields the protein CALGEPIAFLALWGSRTDKLIF. The V gene is TRDV1, the J gene TRDJ1, with 8 bases that match TRDD2. The CDR3 has 22 amino acids. J was trimmed by 1 base and V by 1 base; bases with no gene match: 23. CDR1 is TSWWSYY and CDR2 is QGS in the germline V gene.

With respect to this clone: This DNA's translation and the protein TCRdb lists, from a much larger clone, do not match at residue 17, likely due to a read error; the protein shown is translated from the DNA. The V gene remains uncalled, whereas the J gene is TRDJ1; TRDD3 is the table's D call and was not checked against the DNA. The CDR3 sequence is 19 residues long. The CDR3 DNA follows: TGTGCTTCATTGTGCCTTCCTACCACTGGGGGAACGTACACCGATAAATTCATCTTT. This encodes CASLCLPTTGGTYTDKFIF.

In its sample, this clone was seen many times. Only one base separates this from a far larger clonotype, so it likely reflects a read error. The chain couples TRDV2 to TRDJ1, with TRDD3 identical over 8 bases. With V trimmed by 3 bases and J by 4 bases, 12 bases remained unmatched. Germline assignment: CDR1 GEAIGNYY and CDR2 EKD. The CDR3 has 16 residues. The CDR3 DNA sequence: TGTGCCTGTGACGAGGTGGGGGATCCCGTGGGCGATAAACTCATCTTT. Its protein product is CACDEVGDPVGDKLIF.

Comment on this clone: A far larger clone is just one base off, so this is likely a read error. This specimen includes other DNA sequences encoding the same CDR3. V and J are TRDV1 and TRDJ2, with D maybe TRDD2 (5 bases). In germline, CDR1 is TSWWSYY, CDR2 QGS. V dropped 1 base and J dropped 3 bases, with 30 bases sitting between them. This CDR3 region has 22 residues. CDR3 nucleotides: TGTGCTCTTGGGGAACGGTGGGTCCTATCTGTGCCCCATATGCCAATGACAGCACAACTCTTCTTT. It encodes CALGERWVLSVPHMPMTAQLFF.

This clone has a handful of counts. It is likely a read error: a sequence one base away is far more abundant. This specimen includes other DNA sequences encoding the same CDR3. This chain links TRDV2 with TRDJ1; D is unclear. The CDR3 loop spans 22 amino acids. In germline, CDR1 is GEAIGNYY, CDR2 EKD. CDR3 nucleotides: TGCGCCTGTGACTCGACGAGACCTGCTCAGACTCTGGACCTAAGGATCACCGATAAACTCATCTTT. Translated: CACDSTRPAQTLDLRITDKLIF.

This clone was picked up a small number of times. The likely explanation is a read error, given a far larger clone one base away. The rearrangement links TRDV2 to TRDJ2; a possible D gene is TRDD3 (5 bases). Germline values: CDR1 GEAIGNYY, CDR2 EKD. This CDR3 region has 18 residues. Trimming took 0 bases from V and 2 from J, leaving 18 bases between them. Written as DNA, the CDR3 is TGTGCCTGTGACACCGTTTCGGAGGATAGGGCCTTGACAGCACAACTCTTCTTT. Amino acids: CACDTVSEDRALTAQLFF.

No V gene call is available, although the J gene is TRDJ1. The CDR3 is 14 amino acids. CDR3 loop: CACDTVLDTDKLIF. CDR3 bases: TGTGCCTGTGACACTGTACTGGACACCGATAAACTCATCTTT.

Concerning this clone itself: This sequence is one base from a far larger clone and is likely a read error. Other nucleotide sequences in the sample specify the same CDR3. This rearrangement joins TRDV2 to TRDJ1; TRDD3 is a possible D gene (6 bases). Germline V gives CDR1 GEAIGNYY, CDR2 EKD. The CDR3 is 18 residues long. Trimming left V 0 bases short and J 1 base short, with 20 bases between. CDR3 in DNA: TGTGCCTGTGACACCGTGGGTGGGGGGTACCCGCGCACCGATAAACTCATCTTT. It is translated as CACDTVGGGYPRTDKLIF.

Turning to this clone: This DNA's translation differs at residue 19 from TCRdb's protein, which comes from a much larger clone; a read error is likely, and the protein shown is translated from the DNA. This chain uses TRDV2 with TRDJ1, with unresolved D. CDR3 length: 22 residues. Germline V gene lookup returns CDR1 GEAIGNYY and CDR2 EKD. The DNA for the CDR3 is TGTGCCTGTGACTCGACGAGACCTGCTCAGACTCTGGACCTAAGGATCACCGATGAACTCATCTTT. Its translation: CACDSTRPAQTLDLRITDELIF.

This clone occurred a few times. The chain uses TRDV2 and TRDJ3; 8 positions match TRDD3. V gave up 1 base and J gave up 0 bases; unmatched junction bases: 4. The CDR3 contains 18 residues. Germline loops: CDR1 GEAIGNYY, CDR2 EKD. The CDR3, as DNA: TGTGCCTGTGACACTGGGGGATGGAGCTCCTGGGACACCCGACAGATGTTTTTC. Translating gives CACDTGGWSSWDTRQMFF.